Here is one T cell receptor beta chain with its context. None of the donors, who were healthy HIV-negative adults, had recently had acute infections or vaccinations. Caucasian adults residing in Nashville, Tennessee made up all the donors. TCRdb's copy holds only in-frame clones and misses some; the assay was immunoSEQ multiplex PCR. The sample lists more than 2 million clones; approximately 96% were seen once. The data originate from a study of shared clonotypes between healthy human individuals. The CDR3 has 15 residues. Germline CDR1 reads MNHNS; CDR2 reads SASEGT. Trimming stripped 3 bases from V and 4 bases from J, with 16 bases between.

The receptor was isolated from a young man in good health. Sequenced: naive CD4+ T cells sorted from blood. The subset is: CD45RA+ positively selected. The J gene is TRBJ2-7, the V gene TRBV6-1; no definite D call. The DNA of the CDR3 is TGTGCCAGCAGTGATTCCTCAGCCGGCAATTACGAGCAGTACTTC. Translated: CASSDSSAGNYEQYF.